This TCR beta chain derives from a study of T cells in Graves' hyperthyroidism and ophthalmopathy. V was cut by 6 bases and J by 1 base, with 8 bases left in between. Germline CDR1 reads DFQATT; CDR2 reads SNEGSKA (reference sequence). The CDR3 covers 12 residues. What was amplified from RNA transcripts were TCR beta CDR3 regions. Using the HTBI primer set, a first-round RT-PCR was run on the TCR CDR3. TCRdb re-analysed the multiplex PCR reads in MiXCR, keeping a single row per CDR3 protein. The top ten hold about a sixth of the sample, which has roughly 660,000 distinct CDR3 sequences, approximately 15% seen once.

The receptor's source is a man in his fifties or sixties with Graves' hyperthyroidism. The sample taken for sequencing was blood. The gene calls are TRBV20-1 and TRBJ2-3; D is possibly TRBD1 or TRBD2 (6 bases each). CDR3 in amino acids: CSARGGTDTQYF. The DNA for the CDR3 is TGCAGTGCGAGGGGGGGCACAGATACGCAGTATTTT.